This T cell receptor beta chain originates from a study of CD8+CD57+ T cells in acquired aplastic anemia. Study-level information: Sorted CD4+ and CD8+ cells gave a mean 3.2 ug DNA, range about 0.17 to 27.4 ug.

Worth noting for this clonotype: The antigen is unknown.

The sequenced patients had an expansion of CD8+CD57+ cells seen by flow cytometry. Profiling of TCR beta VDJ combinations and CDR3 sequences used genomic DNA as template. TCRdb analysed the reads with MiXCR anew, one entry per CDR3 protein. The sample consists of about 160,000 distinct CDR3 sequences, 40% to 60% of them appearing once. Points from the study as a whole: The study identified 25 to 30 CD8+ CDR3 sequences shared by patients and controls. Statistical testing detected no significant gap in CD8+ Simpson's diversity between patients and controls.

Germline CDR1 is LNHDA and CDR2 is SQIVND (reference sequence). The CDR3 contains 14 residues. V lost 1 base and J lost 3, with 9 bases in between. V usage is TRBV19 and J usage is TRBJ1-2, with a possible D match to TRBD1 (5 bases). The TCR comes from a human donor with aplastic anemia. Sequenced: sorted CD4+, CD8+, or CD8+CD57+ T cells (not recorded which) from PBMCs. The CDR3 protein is CASSIVGGDYGYTF. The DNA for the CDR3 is TGTGCCAGTAGTATAGTCGGAGGGGACTATGGCTACACCTTC.